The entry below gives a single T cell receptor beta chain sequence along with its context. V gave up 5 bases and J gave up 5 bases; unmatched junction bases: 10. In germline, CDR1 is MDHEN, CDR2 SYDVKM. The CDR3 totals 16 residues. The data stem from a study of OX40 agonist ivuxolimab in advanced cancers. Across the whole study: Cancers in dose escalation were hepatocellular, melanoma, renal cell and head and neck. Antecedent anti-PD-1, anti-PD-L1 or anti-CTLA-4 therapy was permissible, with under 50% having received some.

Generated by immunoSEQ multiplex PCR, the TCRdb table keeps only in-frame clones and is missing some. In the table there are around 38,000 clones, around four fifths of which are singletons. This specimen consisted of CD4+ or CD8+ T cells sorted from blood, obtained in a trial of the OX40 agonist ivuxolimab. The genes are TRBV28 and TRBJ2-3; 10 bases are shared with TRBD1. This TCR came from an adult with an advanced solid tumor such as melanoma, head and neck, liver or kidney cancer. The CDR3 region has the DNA TGTGCCAGCAGTGTTACCGGGACAGGGGACGGAGATACGCAGTATTTT. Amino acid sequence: CASSVTGTGDGDTQYF. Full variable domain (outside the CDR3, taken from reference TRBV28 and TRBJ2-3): DVKVTQSSRYLVKRTGEKVFLECVQDMDHENMFWYRQDPGLGLRLIYFSYDVKMKEKGDIPEGYSVSREKKERFSLILESASTNQTSMYLCASSVTGTGDGDTQYFGPGTRLTVL.